This passage covers 17 T cell receptor beta chains from one sample sequenced in a study of blood T cells in healthy people across ages. Next came a second PCR, run for 7 to 11 cycles, which used a sample-barcoded 5' primer along with a J-beta primer mix. A single record per CDR3 protein comes from TCRdb applying MiXCR to the 5' RACE reads. Among roughly 680,000 distinct CDR3 sequences listed, roughly 20% were seen once. What was sequenced was blood. These receptors were taken from a man in his 70s in good health.

This clonotype has just a few counts. The chain couples TRBV12-3 or TRBV12-4 to TRBJ2-7, with a tentative D call TRBD2 (5 bases). CDR3 size: 13 residues. V lost 5 bases and J lost 7, with 15 bases in between. CDR3 nucleotides: TGTGCCAGCAGTCCCGGACTCGGAGGAGAGCAGTACTTC. Amino acid sequence: CASSPGLGGEQYF.

This clonotype was found many times. The chain carries TRBV20-1 and TRBJ2-7; D call uncertain. Looked up from germline, CDR1 is DFQATT and CDR2 is SNEGSKA (reference sequence). V was pared by 4 bases and J by 3 bases, with 13 bases between. CDR3 length: 13 amino acids. CDR3 sequence (DNA): TGCAGTGCTACCCCACGAACCAGCTACGAGCAGTACTTC. Amino acid sequence: CSATPRTSYEQYF.

The chain has TRBV7-2 and TRBJ1-1, with D uncertain. The V gene's germline CDR1 is SGHTA and CDR2 FQGNSA. Trimming took off 2 bases at V and 6 bases at J, with 7 bases between the two ends. This CDR3 is built from 12 residues. In DNA, the CDR3 is TGTGCCAGCAGCTTACGACCTTCTGAAGCTTTCTTT. Translated: CASSLRPSEAFF.

This clonotype was picked up a small number of times. This chain joins TRBV15 and TRBJ2-7; 8 bases map to TRBD1. J was trimmed by 3 bases and V by 1 base; bases with no gene match: 2. The CDR3 length is 14 residues. Germline assignment: CDR1 LNHNV and CDR2 YYDKDF (reference sequence). CDR3 sequence (DNA): TGTGCCACCAGCAGAGCCAGGGGGCACTACGAGCAGTACTTC. Translation gives CATSRARGHYEQYF.

The CDR3 region has the DNA TGTGCCAGCTCAGGGCAGCGGGAAAAACTGTTTTTT. Translation: CASSGQREKLFF. The gene calls are TRBV18 and TRBJ1-4; no reliable D call. Between the trimmed V and J ends, which lost 5 bases and 8 bases, there was a span of 9 bases. The CDR3 spans 12 residues. The germline V gene encodes CDR1 KGHSH and CDR2 LQKENI.

The chain joins TRBV11-2 to TRBJ1-1, with no clear D. V gave up 2 bases and J gave up 3 bases, with 10 bases separating them. This CDR3 spans 14 amino acids. Germline V gene sequence: CDR1 SGHAT, CDR2 FQNNGV. As DNA, the CDR3 is TGTGCCAGCAGCTTATCTCGGAGGTACACTGAAGCTTTCTTT. Its protein is CASSLSRRYTEAFF.

Many counts were recorded for this clonotype. The J gene is TRBJ2-7, the V gene TRBV4-3; D call uncertain. This CDR3 comprises 15 residues. Between the trimmed V and J ends, which lost 1 base and 0 bases, there was a span of 10 bases. Germline loops: CDR1 LGHNA, CDR2 YSLEER. The CDR3 coding sequence is TGCGCCAGCAGCCAAGGACGCGGTAGCTCCTACGAGCAGTACTTC. It yields the protein CASSQGRGSSYEQYF.

On this clonotype: The junction and the germline gene differ at one end; a read error may be behind it. The chain has TRBV5-1 and TRBJ2-3; 7 bases agree with TRBD2. CDR3 length: 15 residues. Germline V gene data show CDR1 as SGHRS and CDR2 as YFSETQ. This CDR3 is CASSLSSGYTDTQYF. CDR3 nucleotide sequence: TGCGCCAGCAGCTTGTCTAGCGGATACACAGACACGCAGTATTTT.

The chain is built from TRBV9 and TRBJ2-2; 7 bases are a match to TRBD1. The CDR3 totals 16 residues. Trimming removed 0 bases from V and 5 bases from J; junction bases left unmatched: 7. The germline CDR1 and CDR2 sequences are SGDLS and YYNGEE. CDR3 nucleotide sequence: TGTGCCAGCAGCGTAGGGGGACAGATTAGTACCGGGGAGCTGTTTTTT. Translated: CASSVGGQISTGELFF.

This rearrangement joins TRBV6-2 or TRBV6-3 to TRBJ2-4; the D gene is possibly TRBD2 (6 bases). This CDR3 contains 15 residues. Germline-derived CDR1 and CDR2 are MNHEY and SVGEGT. Deletions cut 2 bases from V and 1 base from J, with 9 bases between. As DNA, the CDR3 is TGTGCCAGCAGTTACCCCGCGGGGGCCAAAAACATTCAGTACTTC. Amino acids: CASSYPAGAKNIQYF.

The chain employs TRBV25-1 and TRBJ2-3, with 11 bases lining up with TRBD2. Germline V gives CDR1 MGHDK, CDR2 SYGVNS. After removal of 6 bases from V and 3 bases from J, the junction contained 8 bases not matched to a gene. CDR3 length equals 16 residues. The CDR3 region has the DNA TGTGCCAGCAGCCATACTAGCGGGAGTATGACAGATACGCAGTATTTT. Its protein is CASSHTSGSMTDTQYF.

This clonotype was found a few times. CDR3 bases: TGTGCCAGCAGCCAGGGTATAGCGGGAAGCACAGATACGCAGTATTTT. It codes for CASSQGIAGSTDTQYF. The V gene is TRBV4-2, the J gene TRBJ2-3; 8 bases line up with TRBD2. Germline CDR1 LGHNA, CDR2 YNFKEQ. This CDR3 has 16 residues. V dropped 3 bases and J dropped 0; count of bases not matched to a gene: 5.

The table lists this clonotype with a few counts. This chain uses TRBV20-1 with TRBJ2-1, with 12 bases identical to TRBD1. The ends lost 4 bases at V and 6 bases at J; junction bases unmatched: 4. The CDR3 covers 14 residues. CDR1 is DFQATT and CDR2 is SNEGSKA in the germline V gene (reference sequence). The CDR3 is CSATGTGGRNEQFF. CDR3 bases: TGCAGTGCTACCGGGACAGGGGGCCGCAATGAGCAGTTCTTC.

This clonotype was counted between two and nine times. V gene TRBV3-1 combines with J gene TRBJ2-7, with D maybe TRBD2 (5 bases). Trimming cost V 1 base and J 2 bases, with 15 bases left between them. CDR1 is LGHDT and CDR2 is YNNKEL in the germline V gene (reference sequence). The CDR3 extends over 16 amino acids. The CDR3 here is CASSQGRWLSPYEQYF. CDR3 in DNA: TGTGCCAGCAGCCAAGGGAGGTGGCTCAGCCCCTACGAGCAGTACTTC.

V usage is TRBV5-1 and J usage is TRBJ2-1; 14 bases fit TRBD2. Germline trimming cut 0 bases from V and 4 bases from J; bases unmatched to any gene: 0. Per germline, CDR1 SGHRS and CDR2 YFSETQ. The CDR3 loop spans 16 amino acids. CDR3: CASSLGTSGRYNEQFF. Written as DNA, the CDR3 is TGCGCCAGCAGCTTGGGGACTAGCGGGAGGTACAATGAGCAGTTCTTC. Drawing the rest from reference TRBV5-1 and TRBJ2-1, the complete variable domain is KAGVTQTPRYLIKTRGQQVTLSCSPISGHRSVSWYQQTPGQGLQFLFEYFSETQRNKGNFPGRFSGRQFSNSRSEMNVSTLELGDSALYLCASSLGTSGRYNEQFFGPGTRLTVL.

This clonotype was found a few times. This may stem from a read error, because a much larger clone lies one nucleotide away. This chain uses TRBV29-1 with TRBJ2-5, with 8 bases aligning to TRBD1. From germline, CDR1 is SQVTM and CDR2 ANQGSEA. This CDR3 has 12 amino acids. CDR3 sequence reads: CGVQGAKETQYF. Written as DNA, the CDR3 is TGCGGCGTGCAGGGGGCCAAAGAGACCCAGTACTTC.

The rearrangement uses TRBV5-1 and TRBJ2-4; 7 positions agree with TRBD1. The trim removed 4 bases at V and 0 bases at J, leaving 13 bases unmatched. The CDR3 has 18 amino acids. The V gene's germline CDR1 is SGHRS and CDR2 YFSETQ. CDR3 protein: CASSVAPDRTLAKNIQYF. CDR3 coding DNA: TGCGCCAGCAGCGTAGCTCCGGACAGGACCTTAGCCAAAAACATTCAGTACTTC.